This entry describes one T cell receptor (beta chain). Seattle's enrolled individuals joined amid active infection and were then monitored longitudinally. The data were obtained in a study of blood T cell repertoires in COVID-19. Study-level background: Sources were T cells, B-cell-depleted T cells, or PBMCs; the material itself was cDNA or gDNA.

CDR1 is SGHTA and CDR2 is FQGNSA in the germline V gene. V lost 8 bases, J lost 8 bases, and 21 bases lay in between. The CDR3 has 15 residues. Generated by immunoSEQ multiplex PCR, the TCRdb table keeps only in-frame clones and is missing some. Of around 340,000 clones listed, roughly nine tenths were seen once; the top ten hold roughly 3.9%. The receptor comes from a woman aged 55-75 years with COVID-19, enrolled during active disease. The chain joins TRBV7-2 to TRBJ2-2, with D perhaps TRBD1 (6 bases). The sequenced sample consisted of peripheral blood. CDR3 sequence (DNA): TGTGCCAGCGCGCGTGGGGGCCAGGTAGCGGGGGAGCTGTTTTTT. Amino acids: CASARGGQVAGELFF. Using reference TRBV7-2 and TRBJ2-2 for the parts outside the CDR3, the full variable domain is GAGVSQSPSNKVTEKGKDVELRCDPISGHTALYWYRQSLGQGLEFLIYFQGNSAPDKSGLPSDRFSAERTGGSVSTLTIQRTQQEDSAVYLCASARGGQVAGELFFGEGSRLTVL.